The 24 T cell receptor beta chains reported below all come from one sample, sequenced in a study of blood T cell repertoires in COVID-19. Using immunoSEQ multiplex PCR, the repertoire was profiled, and TCRdb retains in-frame clones only, with some absent. The sample records 200,000 to 250,000 clones, 86% being singletons. What was sequenced was peripheral blood. These receptors originate from a man in his fifties with acute or convalescent COVID-19.

The chain has TRBV11-2 and TRBJ2-2; tentative D call: TRBD2 (5 bases). CDR1 SGHAT and CDR2 FQNNGV come from the germline V gene. The V gene lost 1 base and the J gene lost 1 base, with 7 bases spanning the gap. This CDR3 is built from 15 residues. CDR3: CASSLAAGNTGELFF. The CDR3 bases are TGTGCCAGCAGCTTAGCTGCGGGGAACACCGGGGAGCTGTTTTTT.

The CDR3 region is CASSSRQVGREKLFF. The CDR3 DNA reads TGTGCCAGCAGCTCCAGACAGGTGGGACGGGAAAAACTGTTTTTT. The chain carries TRBV5-8 and TRBJ1-4; possible D gene TRBD1, 6 bases. Per germline, CDR1 SGHTS and CDR2 YDEGEE. CDR3 length equals 15 residues. V was shortened by 3 bases and J by 8 bases, with 17 bases between the two germline ends. The whole variable domain, filled in from reference TRBV5-8 and TRBJ1-4, reads EAGVTQSPTHLIKTRGQQATLRCSPISGHTSVYWYQQALGLGLQFLLWYDEGEERNRGNFPPRFSGRQFPNYSSELNVNALELEDSALYLCASSSRQVGREKLFFGSGTQLSVL.

This clone showed up just a few times. The genes are TRBV5-1 and TRBJ2-2; D perhaps matches TRBD2 (7 bases). This CDR3 contains 15 residues. The germline V gene has CDR1 SGHRS and CDR2 YFSETQ. Trimming stripped 6 bases from V and 3 bases from J, with 15 bases between. DNA for the CDR3: TGCGCCAGCAAGCAAGGGGGGGCGTACACCGGGGAGCTGTTTTTT. This encodes CASKQGGAYTGELFF.

The gene calls are TRBV12-3 or TRBV12-4 and TRBJ1-2; D is perhaps TRBD1 (6 bases). The CDR3 sequence is 12 residues long. Trimming stripped 5 bases from V and 5 bases from J, with 9 bases between. CDR3 region: CASSLGAYGYTF. The CDR3, as DNA: TGTGCCAGCAGTCTGGGGGCATATGGCTACACCTTC.

This chain's CDR3 is CASSYVFETEAFF. CDR3 coding DNA: TGTGCCAGCAGCTATGTCTTTGAGACTGAAGCTTTCTTT. This chain joins TRBV11-2 and TRBJ1-1; D gene unclear. This CDR3 region has 13 residues. The V gene lost 4 bases and the J gene lost 5 bases, with 11 bases spanning the gap. Germline-derived CDR1 and CDR2 are SGHAT and FQNNGV. The whole variable domain, remainder taken from reference TRBV11-2 and TRBJ1-1, is EAGVAQSPRYKIIEKRQSVAFWCNPISGHATLYWYQQILGQGPKLLIQFQNNGVVDDSQLPKDRFSAERLKGVDSTLKIQPAKLEDSAVYLCASSYVFETEAFFGQGTRLTVV.

On this clone itself: Other DNA sequences in the sample encode the same CDR3. V usage is TRBV18 and J usage is TRBJ2-2, with 8 bases lining up with TRBD1. CDR3 length: 13 residues. Unmatched junction bases numbered 2, after V lost 6 bases and J lost 5 bases. CDR1 KGHSH and CDR2 LQKENI come from the germline V gene. CDR3 region: CASSDRVTGELFF. CDR3 DNA: TGTGCCAGCTCGGACAGGGTAACCGGGGAGCTGTTTTTT.

The chain links TRBV6-5 to TRBJ1-3, with D tentatively TRBD1 (5 bases). V was shortened by 4 bases and J by 0 bases, with 10 bases between the two germline ends. Germline V gene lookup returns CDR1 MNHEY and CDR2 SVGAGI. The CDR3 extends over 15 amino acids. Here the CDR3 reads CASSLGQYSGNTIYF. CDR3 in DNA: TGTGCCAGCAGTTTGGGGCAGTACTCTGGAAACACCATATATTTT.

CDR3 sequence: CACGRTPSSGANVLTF. CDR3 coding DNA: TGTGCCTGCGGCCGGACACCCAGCTCTGGGGCCAACGTCCTGACTTTC. The V gene is TRBV30, the J gene TRBJ2-6, with D tentatively TRBD1 (5 bases). In germline, CDR1 is GTSNPN, CDR2 SVGIG (reference sequence). This CDR3 comprises 16 residues. The V gene lost 6 bases and the J gene lost 0 bases, with 15 bases spanning the gap.

V gene TRBV5-5 combines with J gene TRBJ2-5; 7 bases map to TRBD2. The CDR3 contains 17 residues. The germline V gene has CDR1 SGHKS and CDR2 YYEKEE (reference sequence). V was clipped by 4 bases and J by 2 bases; unmatched bases: 14. CDR3 sequence reads: CASSSGPTRGIQETQYF. As DNA, the CDR3 is TGTGCCAGCAGCAGTGGACCTACGCGGGGGATACAAGAGACCCAGTACTTC.

The chain joins TRBV7-2 to TRBJ2-1, with D possibly TRBD2 on 5 matching bases. Germline V CDR1 and CDR2: SGHTA, FQGNSA. The CDR3 spans 13 residues. V was shortened by 2 bases and J by 8 bases, with 10 bases between the two germline ends. DNA of the CDR3: TGTGCCAGCAGCTTACAATCCGGGGATGAGCAGTTCTTC. It codes for CASSLQSGDEQFF. Looking up the rest from reference TRBV7-2 and TRBJ2-1 gives the full variable domain: GAGVSQSPSNKVTEKGKDVELRCDPISGHTALYWYRQSLGQGLEFLIYFQGNSAPDKSGLPSDRFSAERTGGSVSTLTIQRTQQEDSAVYLCASSLQSGDEQFFGPGTRLTVL.

The rearrangement uses TRBV9 and TRBJ1-2; TRBD1 matches at 8 bases. There are 13 residues in the CDR3. Per germline, CDR1 SGDLS and CDR2 YYNGEE. J lost 5 bases, V lost 5 bases, and 5 bases had no gene match. CDR3 in amino acids: CASSGQGEYGYTF. The CDR3, as DNA: TGTGCCAGCAGTGGACAGGGAGAGTATGGCTACACCTTC.

This clone was seen just once. This rearrangement joins TRBV7-9 to TRBJ1-3; D is uncertain. From germline, CDR1 is SEHNR and CDR2 FQNEAQ (reference sequence). The germline V and J ends were trimmed by 1 base and 3 bases, with 10 bases remaining between them. The CDR3 contains 15 residues. As DNA, the CDR3 is TGTGCCAGCAGCTTAGTGGGTGGCGGTGGAAACACCATATATTTT. It codes for CASSLVGGGGNTIYF. The variable domain in full, completed from reference TRBV7-9 and TRBJ1-3, reads DTGVSQNPRHKITKRGQNVTFRCDPISEHNRLYWYRQTLGQGPEFLTYFQNEAQLEKSRLLSDRFSAERPKGSFSTLEIQRTEQGDSAMYLCASSLVGGGGNTIYFGEGSWLTVV.

The CDR3: CASSPGRGRNTEAFF. Here the CDR3 DNA reads TGTGCCAGCAGCCCAGGGAGGGGTCGGAACACTGAAGCTTTCTTT. The chain employs TRBV11-3 and TRBJ1-1; a weak D match, TRBD1 (5 bases). The germline V gene has CDR1 SGHNT and CDR2 YENEEA. Trimming took 5 bases from V and 1 from J, leaving 14 bases between them. The CDR3 is made up of 15 amino acids. Full variable domain (rest looked up from reference TRBV11-3 and TRBJ1-1): EAGVVQSPRYKIIEKKQPVAFWCNPISGHNTLYWYLQNLGQGPELLIRYENEEAVDDSQLPKDRFSAERLKGVDSTLKIQPAELGDSAVYLCASSPGRGRNTEAFFGQGTRLTVV.

The chain uses TRBV7-2 and TRBJ2-1; 12 positions match TRBD2. Trimming took 4 bases from V and 6 from J; bases not matched to a gene: 4. Germline CDR1 reads SGHTA; CDR2 reads FQGNSA. This CDR3 spans 15 amino acids. CDR3 residues: CASSYTSGGLNEQFF. In DNA, the CDR3 is TGTGCCAGCAGCTATACTAGCGGGGGGCTCAATGAGCAGTTCTTC.

In its sample, this clone was seen once. The J gene is TRBJ1-2, the V gene TRBV25-1; D not resolved. Deletions cut 5 bases from V and 0 bases from J, with 10 bases between. Per germline, CDR1 MGHDK and CDR2 SYGVNS. This CDR3 region has 14 residues. CDR3 sequence (DNA): TGTGCCAGCAGTAGCCCAAACCCTAACTATGGCTACACCTTC. Encoded protein: CASSSPNPNYGYTF.

The DNA for the CDR3 is TGTGCCAGCAGCTTGGTAGAAACTAACTATGGCTACACCTTC. It translates to CASSLVETNYGYTF. This rearrangement joins TRBV7-8 to TRBJ1-2; D gene unclear. The V end was cut by 3 bases, the J end by 0 bases, with 8 bases between. The length of the CDR3 is 14 residues. Germline-derived CDR1 and CDR2 are SGHVS and FQNEAQ.

This chain connects TRBV30 to TRBJ1-2; TRBD1 agrees at 8 bases. V lost 3 bases, J lost 2 bases, and 8 bases stayed unmatched. The CDR3 runs 15 residues. Germline V gene data show CDR1 as GTSNPN and CDR2 as SVGIG (reference sequence). The CDR3 is CAWRPPGGANYGYTF. The CDR3 nucleotides read TGTGCCTGGAGGCCGCCAGGGGGCGCGAACTATGGCTACACCTTC. Using reference TRBV30 and TRBJ1-2 for the parts outside the CDR3, the full variable domain is SQTIHQWPATLVQPVGSPLSLECTVEGTSNPNLYWYRQAAGRGLQLLFYSVGIGQISSEVPQNLSASRPQDRQFILSSKKLLLSDSGFYLCAWRPPGGANYGYTFGSGTRLTVV.

The V call is TRBV2, the J call TRBJ1-5; TRBD1 matches 8 bases. The CDR3 extends over 14 amino acids. Trimming removed 6 bases from V and 4 bases from J; junction bases left unmatched: 5. The germline gives CDR1 SNHLY, CDR2 FYNNEI. The CDR3 loop reads CASSPRTGNQPQHF. The CDR3 nucleotides are TGTGCCAGCAGCCCCCGGACAGGGAATCAGCCCCAGCATTTT.

The chain carries TRBV4-1 and TRBJ1-4, with D uncertain. The CDR3 length is 17 residues. The germline V gene has CDR1 MGHRA and CDR2 YSYEKL. Trimming took 4 bases from V and 0 from J, leaving 15 bases between them. CDR3 coding DNA: TGCGCCAGCAGCCCCCGTATAGACGCGGCAACTAATGAAAAACTGTTTTTT. Its protein is CASSPRIDAATNEKLFF.

The V call is TRBV5-1, the J call TRBJ2-3; 7 bases match TRBD1. Germline-derived CDR1 and CDR2 are SGHRS and YFSETQ. V lost 5 bases, J lost 0 bases, and 9 bases stayed unmatched. The CDR3 sequence is 16 residues long. The CDR3 protein is CASSPPRDSSTDTQYF. CDR3 coding DNA: TGCGCCAGCAGTCCTCCCCGGGACAGCAGCACAGATACGCAGTATTTT.

This chain joins TRBV30 and TRBJ1-6; D remains unclear. With 0 bases removed from V and 10 bases from J, the gap between germline ends came to 10 bases. This CDR3 is built from 13 residues. CDR1 and CDR2 (germline): GTSNPN, SVGIG (reference sequence). The chain's CDR3 is CAWSVRGRSPLHF. The CDR3 DNA sequence: TGTGCCTGGAGTGTAAGAGGGAGGTCACCCCTCCACTTT.

The rearrangement joins TRBV27 to TRBJ1-2; perhaps TRBD1 as D (5 bases). V was cut by 2 bases and J by 4 bases, with 14 bases left in between. Germline values: CDR1 MNHEY, CDR2 SMNVEV (reference sequence). The CDR3 is 15 residues long. The CDR3 DNA follows: TGTGCCAGCAGTTTAGGTGGCAGGGCAAGCTATGGCTACACCTTC. Its translation: CASSLGGRASYGYTF.

This clone was found once. V and J are TRBV7-9 and TRBJ2-7, with 12 bases that match TRBD2. Germline V gene sequence: CDR1 SEHNR, CDR2 FQNEAQ (reference sequence). There are 14 residues in the CDR3. Trimming cost V 7 bases and J 4 bases; bases outside gene matches: 5. The CDR3 loop is CASTLAGGGYEQYF. The CDR3 DNA follows: TGTGCCAGCACACTAGCGGGGGGCGGGTACGAGCAGTACTTC.

This chain links TRBV6-1 with TRBJ1-1; perhaps TRBD1 as D (6 bases). The CDR3 spans 14 residues. V gave up 1 base and J gave up 2 bases, with 8 bases separating them. CDR1 MNHNS and CDR2 SASEGT come from the germline V gene. CDR3 bases: TGTGCCAGCAGTGAAGGGACAGACAACACTGAAGCTTTCTTT. Protein product: CASSEGTDNTEAFF.